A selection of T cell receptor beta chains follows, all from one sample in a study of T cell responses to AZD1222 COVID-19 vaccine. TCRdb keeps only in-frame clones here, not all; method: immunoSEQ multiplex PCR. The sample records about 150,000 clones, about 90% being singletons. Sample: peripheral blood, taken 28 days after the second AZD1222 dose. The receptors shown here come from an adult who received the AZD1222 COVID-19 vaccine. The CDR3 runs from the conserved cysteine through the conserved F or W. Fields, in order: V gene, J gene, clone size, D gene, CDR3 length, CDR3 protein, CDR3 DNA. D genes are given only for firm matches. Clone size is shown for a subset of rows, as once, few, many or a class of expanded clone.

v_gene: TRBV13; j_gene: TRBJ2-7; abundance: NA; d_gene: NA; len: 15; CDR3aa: CASSSSERTSYEQYF; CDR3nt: TGTGCCAGCAGCTCCAGTGAGCGAACCTCCTACGAGCAGTACTTC
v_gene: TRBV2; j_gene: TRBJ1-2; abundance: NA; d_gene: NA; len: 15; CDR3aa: CASSEAFQGFGGYTF; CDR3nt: TGTGCCAGCAGTGAAGCCTTCCAGGGGTTTGGTGGCTACACCTTC
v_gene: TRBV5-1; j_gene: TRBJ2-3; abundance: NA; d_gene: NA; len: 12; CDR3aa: CASSQEGDTQYF; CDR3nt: TGCGCCAGCAGCCAAGAGGGAGATACGCAGTATTTT
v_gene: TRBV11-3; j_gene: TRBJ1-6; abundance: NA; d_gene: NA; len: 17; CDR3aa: CASRDGAQGSYNSPLHF; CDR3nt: TGTGCCAGCAGGGATGGGGCCCAAGGCTCCTATAATTCACCCCTCCACTTT
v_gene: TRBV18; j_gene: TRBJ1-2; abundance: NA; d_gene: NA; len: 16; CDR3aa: CASSQGSGGGYYGYTF; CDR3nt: TGTGCCAGCTCGCAGGGGAGCGGCGGCGGGTACTATGGCTACACCTTC
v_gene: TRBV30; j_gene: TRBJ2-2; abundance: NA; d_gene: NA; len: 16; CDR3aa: CAWSVLGRVDTGELFF; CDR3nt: TGTGCCTGGAGTGTACTTGGGCGGGTCGACACCGGGGAGCTGTTTTTT
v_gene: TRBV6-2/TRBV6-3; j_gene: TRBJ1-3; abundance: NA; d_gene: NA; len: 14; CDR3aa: CASSYGPAGNTIYF; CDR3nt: TGTGCCAGCAGTTACGGTCCAGCTGGAAACACCATATATTTT
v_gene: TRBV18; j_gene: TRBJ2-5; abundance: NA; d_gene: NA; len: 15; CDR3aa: CASSPSRDGQETQYF; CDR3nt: TGTGCCAGCTCACCTTCCCGGGACGGCCAAGAGACCCAGTACTTC
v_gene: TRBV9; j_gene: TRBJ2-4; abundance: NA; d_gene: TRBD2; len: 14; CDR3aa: CASSSGTSANIQYF; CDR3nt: TGTGCCAGCAGCTCCGGGACTAGCGCAAACATTCAGTACTTC
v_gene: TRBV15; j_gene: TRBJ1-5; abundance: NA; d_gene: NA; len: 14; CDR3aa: CATSRMAEDQPQHF; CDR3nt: TGTGCCACCAGCAGGATGGCGGAGGATCAGCCCCAGCATTTT
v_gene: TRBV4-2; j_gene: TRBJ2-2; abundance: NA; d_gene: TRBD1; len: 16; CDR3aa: CASSQETGVYPGELFF; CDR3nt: TGTGCCAGCAGCCAAGAGACAGGGGTTTACCCCGGGGAGCTGTTTTTT
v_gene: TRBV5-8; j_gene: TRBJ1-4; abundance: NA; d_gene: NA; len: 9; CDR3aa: CASTEKLFF; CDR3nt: TGTGCCAGCACTGAAAAACTGTTTTTT
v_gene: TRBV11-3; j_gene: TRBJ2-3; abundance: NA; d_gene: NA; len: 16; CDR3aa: CASSLDPARYQDTQYF; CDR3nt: TGTGCCAGCAGCTTAGATCCAGCCAGATACCAGGATACGCAGTATTTT
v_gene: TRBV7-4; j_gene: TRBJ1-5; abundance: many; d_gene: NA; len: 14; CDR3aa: CASSFPADHQPQHF; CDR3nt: TGTGCCAGCAGCTTCCCCGCGGACCATCAGCCCCAGCATTTT
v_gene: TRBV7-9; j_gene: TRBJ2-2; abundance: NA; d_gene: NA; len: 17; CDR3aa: CASSLAVGRGVTGELFF; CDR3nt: TGTGCCAGCAGCTTAGCGGTGGGTCGGGGAGTCACCGGGGAGCTGTTTTTT
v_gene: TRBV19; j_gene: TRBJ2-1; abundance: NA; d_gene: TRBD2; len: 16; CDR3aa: CASSPVGTSGREQQFF; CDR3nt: TGTGCCAGTAGTCCCGTTGGGACTAGCGGGAGAGAGCAGCAGTTCTTC
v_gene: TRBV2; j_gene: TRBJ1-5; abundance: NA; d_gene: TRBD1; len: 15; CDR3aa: CASSDYRGRNQPQHF; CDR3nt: TGTGCCAGCAGTGATTACAGGGGAAGGAATCAGCCCCAGCATTTT
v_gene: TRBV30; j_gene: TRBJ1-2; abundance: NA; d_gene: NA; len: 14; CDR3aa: CAWSVGGPYYGYTF; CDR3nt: TGTGCCTGGAGTGTTGGGGGGCCCTACTATGGCTACACCTTC
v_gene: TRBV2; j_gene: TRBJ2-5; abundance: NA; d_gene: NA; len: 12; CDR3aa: CASRGDVETQYF; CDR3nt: TGTGCCAGCAGGGGCGACGTAGAGACCCAGTACTTC
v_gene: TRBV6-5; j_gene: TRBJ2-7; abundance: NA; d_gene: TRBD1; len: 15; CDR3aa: CASSYAEDRGREQYF; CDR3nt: TGTGCCAGCAGTTACGCGGAAGACAGGGGGCGCGAGCAGTACTTC
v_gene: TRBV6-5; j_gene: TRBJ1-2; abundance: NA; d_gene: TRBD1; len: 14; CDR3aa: CASSRGQGPYGYTF; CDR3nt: TGTGCCAGCAGTCGCGGACAGGGCCCCTATGGCTACACCTTC
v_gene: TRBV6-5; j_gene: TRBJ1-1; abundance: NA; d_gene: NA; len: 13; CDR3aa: CASSYRRDTEAFF; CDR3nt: TGTGCCAGCAGTTATCGCAGGGACACTGAAGCTTTCTTT
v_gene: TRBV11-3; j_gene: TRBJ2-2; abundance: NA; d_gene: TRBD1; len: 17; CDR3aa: CASSLDTPGTGSGELFF; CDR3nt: TGTGCCAGCAGCTTAGATACCCCCGGGACAGGGTCCGGGGAGCTGTTTTTT
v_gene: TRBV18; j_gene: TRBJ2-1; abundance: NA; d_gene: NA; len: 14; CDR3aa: CASSPEGGPNEQFF; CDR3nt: TGTGCCAGCTCACCAGAGGGGGGGCCTAATGAGCAGTTCTTC
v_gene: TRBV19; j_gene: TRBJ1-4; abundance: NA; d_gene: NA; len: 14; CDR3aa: CASSLDSAYEKLFF; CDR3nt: TGTGCCAGTAGTTTGGACAGCGCCTATGAAAAACTGTTTTTT
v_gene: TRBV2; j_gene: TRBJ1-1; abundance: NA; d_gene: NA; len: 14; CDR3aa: CASSLGILNTEAFF; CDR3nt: TGTGCCAGCAGCCTCGGGATATTGAACACTGAAGCTTTCTTT
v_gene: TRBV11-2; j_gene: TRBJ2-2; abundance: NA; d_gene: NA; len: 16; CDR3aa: CASPSTDWSNTGELFF; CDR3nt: TGTGCCAGCCCATCAACAGACTGGTCGAACACCGGGGAGCTGTTTTTT
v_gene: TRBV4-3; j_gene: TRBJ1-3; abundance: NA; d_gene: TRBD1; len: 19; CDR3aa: CASSFTEGTAANSGNTIYF; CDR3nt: TGCGCCAGCAGCTTCACCGAAGGGACAGCTGCTAACTCTGGAAACACCATATATTTT
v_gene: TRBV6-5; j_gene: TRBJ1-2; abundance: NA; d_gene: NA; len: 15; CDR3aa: CASSRGSKSDYGYTF; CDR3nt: TGTGCCAGCAGCCGAGGTTCGAAGTCAGACTATGGCTACACCTTC
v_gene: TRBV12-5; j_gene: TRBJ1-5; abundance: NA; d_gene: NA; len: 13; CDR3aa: CASGFYGDQPQHF; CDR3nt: TGTGCTAGTGGTTTCTACGGAGATCAGCCCCAGCATTTT
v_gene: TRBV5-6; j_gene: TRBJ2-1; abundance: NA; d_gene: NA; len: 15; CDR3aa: CASSSGGGYYNEQFF; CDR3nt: TGTGCCAGCAGCTCTGGAGGGGGGTACTACAATGAGCAGTTCTTC
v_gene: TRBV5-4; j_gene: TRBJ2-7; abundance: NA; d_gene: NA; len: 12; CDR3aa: CASSLVTNEQYF; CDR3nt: TGTGCCAGCAGCCTGGTAACTAACGAGCAGTACTTC
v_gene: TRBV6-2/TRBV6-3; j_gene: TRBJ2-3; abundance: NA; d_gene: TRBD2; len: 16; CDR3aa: CASSPYGTSGADTQYF; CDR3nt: TGTGCCAGCAGTCCGTACGGCACTAGCGGGGCGGATACGCAGTATTTT
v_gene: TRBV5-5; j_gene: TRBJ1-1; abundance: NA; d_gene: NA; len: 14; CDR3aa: CASSLKVMNTEAFF; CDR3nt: TGTGCCAGCAGCTTGAAAGTGATGAACACTGAAGCTTTCTTT
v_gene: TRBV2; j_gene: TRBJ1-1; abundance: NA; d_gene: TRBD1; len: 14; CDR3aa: CASTETGDHTEAFF; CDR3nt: TGTGCCAGCACAGAGACAGGGGACCACACTGAAGCTTTCTTT
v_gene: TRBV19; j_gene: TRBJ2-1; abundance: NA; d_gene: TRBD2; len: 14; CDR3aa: CASRTSGGSNEQFF; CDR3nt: TGTGCCAGTAGGACTAGCGGGGGTTCCAATGAGCAGTTCTTC
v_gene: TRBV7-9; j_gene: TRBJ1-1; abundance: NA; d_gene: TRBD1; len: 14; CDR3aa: CASGQGARDTEAFF; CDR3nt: TGTGCCAGCGGACAGGGGGCGAGGGACACTGAAGCTTTCTTT
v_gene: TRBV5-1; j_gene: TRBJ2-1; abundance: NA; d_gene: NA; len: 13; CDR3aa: CASSLRRDDEQFF; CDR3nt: TGCGCCAGCAGCTTACGGCGGGATGATGAGCAGTTCTTC
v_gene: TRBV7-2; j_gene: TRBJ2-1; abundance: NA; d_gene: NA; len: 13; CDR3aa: CASSRDHYNEQFF; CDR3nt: TGTGCCAGCAGCAGGGACCATTACAATGAGCAGTTCTTC
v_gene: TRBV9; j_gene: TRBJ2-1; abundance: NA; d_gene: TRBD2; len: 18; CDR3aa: CASSLRTSGRRGYNEQFF; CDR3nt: TGTGCCAGCAGCCTCCGGACTAGCGGGAGAAGGGGCTACAATGAGCAGTTCTTC
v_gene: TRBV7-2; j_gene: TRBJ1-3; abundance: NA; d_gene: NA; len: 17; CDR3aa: CASSPDRVGTSGNTIYF; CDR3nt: TGTGCCAGCAGCCCTGACCGGGTTGGGACCTCTGGAAACACCATATATTTT
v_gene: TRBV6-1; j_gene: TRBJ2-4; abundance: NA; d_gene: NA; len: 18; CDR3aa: CASSESFGITGAKNIQYF; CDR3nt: TGTGCCAGCAGTGAATCGTTCGGGATCACCGGGGCCAAAAACATTCAGTACTTC
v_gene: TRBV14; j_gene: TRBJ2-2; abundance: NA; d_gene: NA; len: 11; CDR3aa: CAISRAGELFF; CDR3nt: TGTGCCATCTCGAGGGCCGGGGAGCTGTTTTTT
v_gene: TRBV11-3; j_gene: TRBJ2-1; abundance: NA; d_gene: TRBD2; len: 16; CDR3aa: CASSPLAGGTIYEQFF; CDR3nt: TGTGCCAGCAGCCCCCTAGCGGGAGGGACCATCTATGAGCAGTTCTTC
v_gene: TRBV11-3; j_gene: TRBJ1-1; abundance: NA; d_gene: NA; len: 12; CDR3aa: CASSLQGGVAFF; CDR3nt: TGTGCCAGCAGCCTACAGGGAGGGGTGGCTTTCTTT
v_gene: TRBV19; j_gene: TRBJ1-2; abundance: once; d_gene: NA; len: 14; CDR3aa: CASSIVVGGYGYTF; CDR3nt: TGTGCCAGTAGTATTGTAGTTGGGGGCTATGGCTACACCTTC
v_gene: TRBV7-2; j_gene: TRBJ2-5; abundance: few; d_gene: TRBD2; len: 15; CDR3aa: CASSSYRGGDETQYF; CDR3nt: TGTGCCAGCAGCTCATACCGCGGGGGGGATGAGACCCAGTACTTC
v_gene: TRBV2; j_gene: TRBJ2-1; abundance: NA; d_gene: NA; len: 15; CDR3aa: CASHPALNRYNEQFF; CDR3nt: TGTGCCAGCCACCCAGCGTTAAACCGCTACAATGAGCAGTTCTTC
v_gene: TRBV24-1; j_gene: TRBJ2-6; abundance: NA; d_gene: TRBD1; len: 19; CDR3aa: CATSDYVGQGVSGANVLTF; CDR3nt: TGTGCCACCAGTGATTATGTCGGACAGGGGGTGTCTGGGGCCAACGTCCTGACTTTC
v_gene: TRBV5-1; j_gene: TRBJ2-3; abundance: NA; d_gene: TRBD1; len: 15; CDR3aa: CASSWTGKVTDTQYF; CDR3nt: TGCGCCAGCAGCTGGACAGGGAAGGTCACAGATACGCAGTATTTT
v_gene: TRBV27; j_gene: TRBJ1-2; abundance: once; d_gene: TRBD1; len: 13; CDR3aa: CASSSYRGTRYTF; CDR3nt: TGTGCCAGCAGTTCGTACAGGGGGACTCGCTACACCTTC
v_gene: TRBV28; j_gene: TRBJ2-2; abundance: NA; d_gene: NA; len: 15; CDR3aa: CASSLGSVNAGELFF; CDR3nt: TGTGCCAGCAGTTTAGGGTCAGTTAACGCCGGGGAGCTGTTTTTT
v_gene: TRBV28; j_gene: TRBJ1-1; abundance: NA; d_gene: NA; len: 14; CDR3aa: CASSLGGSDTEAFF; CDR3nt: TGTGCCAGCAGTTTAGGGGGCTCCGACACTGAAGCTTTCTTT
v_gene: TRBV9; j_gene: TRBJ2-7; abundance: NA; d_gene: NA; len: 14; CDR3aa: CASSVRLVSYEQYF; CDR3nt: TGTGCCAGCAGCGTACGTCTGGTCTCCTACGAGCAGTACTTC
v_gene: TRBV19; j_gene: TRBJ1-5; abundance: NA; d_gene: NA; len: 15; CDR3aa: CASSIPGRSNQPQHF; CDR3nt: TGTGCCAGTAGTATCCCAGGGCGAAGCAATCAGCCCCAGCATTTT
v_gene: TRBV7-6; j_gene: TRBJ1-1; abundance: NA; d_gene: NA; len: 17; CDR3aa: CASSSPLGGTMNTEAFF; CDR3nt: TGTGCCAGCAGCTCCCCGTTGGGGGGCACGATGAACACTGAAGCTTTCTTT
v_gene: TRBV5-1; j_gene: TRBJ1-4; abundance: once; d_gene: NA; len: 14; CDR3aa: CASSAGTSGEKLFF; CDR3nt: TGCGCCAGCAGCGCGGGGACCTCTGGGGAAAAACTGTTTTTT
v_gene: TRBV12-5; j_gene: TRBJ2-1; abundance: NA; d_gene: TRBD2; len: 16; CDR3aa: CASGSSSGRTYNEQFF; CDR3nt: TGTGCTAGTGGCTCCTCTAGCGGGAGAACTTACAATGAGCAGTTCTTC
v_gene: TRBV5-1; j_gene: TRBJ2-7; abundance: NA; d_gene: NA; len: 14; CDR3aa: CASSPGLSSYEQYF; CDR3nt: TGCGCCAGCAGCCCCGGACTAAGCTCCTACGAGCAGTACTTC
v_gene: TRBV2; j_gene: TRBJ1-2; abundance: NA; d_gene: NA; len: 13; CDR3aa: CASSEGRVQGYTF; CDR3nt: TGTGCCAGCAGTGAAGGAAGGGTTCAGGGCTACACCTTC